The T cell receptor beta chain described here comes from a study of T cells in women clearing cervical HPV infection. The overall study: Case blood drawn at lesion detection; control blood after infection cleared. Case blood was drawn a median approximately 160 days after lesion detection. Only a few women had HLA typing results available.

Sequencing used immunoSEQ multiplex PCR; TCRdb keeps in-frame clones, though not all of them. This sample's table reports tens of thousands of clones. In the case of this clone: The read terminates 3 residues before the CDR3 end, so the remaining end is supplied by the germline J gene.

The CDR3 sequence is 16 residues long. Germline V gene sequence: CDR1 MGHRA, CDR2 YSYEKL. The trim removed 4 bases at V and 5 bases at J, leaving 8 bases unmatched. The chain has TRBV4-1 and TRBJ2-2; 9 positions agree with TRBD1. The receptor's source is a woman between 18 and 70 years old with a cervical HPV16 infection that either progressed to CIN3+ or cleared (not recorded which). The sample comprised blood buffy coat. Partial CDR3 DNA: TGCGCCAGCAGCCCCGGGACAGGGTTTGAGACCGGGGAG. As protein: CASSPGTGFETGE. The full-length CDR3 reads as CASSPGTGFETGELFF.